This T cell receptor (beta chain) was recorded in a study of esophageal squamous cell carcinoma under preoperative chemotherapy (dated by TCRdb to between 2018 and 2020). Some background on the complete study: Both tumor-infiltrating lymphocytes and peripheral blood T cells had their TCR repertoires profiled in the study. Repertoires from samples collected before paclitaxel-nedaplatin therapy were compared with repertoires from samples collected after the therapy. The study assessed how paclitaxel-nedaplatin chemotherapy affected T-cell receptor repertoires in patients with esophageal squamous cell carcinoma. Five patients with primary esophageal squamous cell carcinoma made up the cohort.

Library prep was done by PCR. Instrument used: HiSeq X Ten. High-throughput sequencing was used to characterize TCR repertoires. TCRdb took the public reads, trimmed them with fastp at Q25, ran MiXCR for clone calling and kept in-frame beta chains. Each CDR3 protein gets just one entry, which takes the most common genes and DNA from the rows behind it. This sample holds approximately 11,000 distinct CDR3 sequences; almost 65% were observed only once. Clones ranked in the top ten supply 29% of the sample. Trimming removed 3 bases from V and 3 bases from J; the gene matches leave 3 bases unexplained. The germline V gene provides CDR1 SGHTA and CDR2 FQGNSA. There are 15 amino acids in the CDR3, from cysteine to phenylalanine inclusive. Only the CDR3 DNA stays, 45 bases, in frame from base 1. Notes on this clonotype: Its antigen is not yet known. Base qualities are not recorded, but no much larger clone differs from it by a single base.

Explained via the paper, the time point label denotes: after preoperative PTX-NDP chemotherapy. Before surgery, patients were given paclitaxel-nedaplatin as preoperative chemotherapy. The study at large found these results: A significant increase in TCR diversity was observed in peripheral T cells after chemotherapy, whereas no such increase was observed in tumor-infiltrating lymphocytes. Clonotype frequencies shifted immediately and substantially under paclitaxel-nedaplatin therapy, and abundant clones were more likely to contract than to amplify. Post-treatment tumor-infiltrating lymphocytes appeared partly derived from peripheral T cells migrating into the tumor, not solely from local clonal changes. Only five or six patients with esophageal squamous cell carcinoma were analyzed, making for a small cohort.

This receptor chain uses TRBV7-2 and TRBJ2-3, with 10 bases aligning to TRBD2. This TCR came from a human donor with esophageal squamous cell carcinoma. The donor label of this sample is uncertain. Sampling was done from a patient given preoperative chemotherapy. The bases are TGTGCCAGCAGCTTTAGCGGGAGGACAACAGATACGCAGTATTTT. Translated, this is CASSFSGRTTDTQYF.